This paragraph covers one TCR beta chain sequence. This sample is part of a study of tumor T cells in aggressive B-cell lymphoma. Germline assignment: CDR1 SGHAT and CDR2 FQNNGV. J lost 9 bases, V lost 5 bases, and 26 bases had no gene match. The CDR3 is made up of 19 amino acids. Profiled with immunoSEQ multiplex PCR; TCRdb holds only in-frame clones, not every one. This table holds 9,500 to 10,000 clones, approximately 85% found once. The receptor comes from an adult with diffuse large B cell lymphoma. The sequencing input was tumor tissue. This chain uses TRBV11-2 with TRBJ2-7; 9 nucleotides match TRBD2. The CDR3 region is CASSAGLAGSTYESLWQYF. CDR3 sequence (DNA): TGTGCCAGCAGCGCCGGGCTAGCGGGAAGTACCTACGAGTCATTATGGCAGTACTTC.